This TCR beta chain was captured in a study of blood T cell repertoires in COVID-19 (dated by TCRdb to the early 2020s). Study-level background: Samples from collaborators originated in the United States, Italy and Spain and spanned both the acute and convalescent phases of COVID-19. A de-identified subject ID, COVID-19 status, age in years and sex were almost always included in the sample metadata. Deeply sampled blood TCRbeta repertoires from subjects exposed to, actively infected with, or recovered from COVID-19 were included in the dataset. A freely available public database, intended as a resource for researchers studying the immune response to SARS-CoV-2, is where the repertoires were released. Samples came from the ongoing ImmuneRACE study (first 160 participants) plus 1,254 subjects from 6 global collaborators. HLA class I and class II types, where available, came from metadata supplied by the sample provider rather than from assay-based typing. The material from the prospective study consisted of cDNA or gDNA derived from T cells, B-cell-depleted T cells, or PBMCs.

What the work shows at the level of the full study, not this receptor alone: How much clinical and demographic metadata was included differed by source and by participant, and the metadata was provided uncurated.

TCRbeta CDR3 regions were amplified from genomic DNA by means of the immunoSEQ Assay, a bias-controlled multiplex PCR. From the authors' description of their analysis: The number of nucleated cells in each sample was estimated from the amplification of reference gene primers within the assay. To quantify the absolute abundance of each unique TCRbeta CDR3 rearrangement, sequence reads were collapsed and filtered. For each sample, productive Simpson clonality was calculated as the square root of Simpson's diversity index across productive rearrangements. TCRdb obtained this table from immuneACCESS and retained in-frame rearrangements with V and J assigned. These tables miss some clones; where compared with another copy, unresolved V genes account for less than half of the shortfall, and the remainder is unexplained. D and trimming come from the DNA, and the V and J calls and clone size come from that table. Within this sample are approximately 81,000 clones, with around 80% of them counted one time only. The ten largest clones capture 7% to 9.5% of the sample.

CDR1 and CDR2, looked up from the germline V gene, are SGHTA and FQGNSA. V and J lose 5 bases and 0 bases, and a span of 11 bases separates them. The CDR3 sequence holds 15 residues, the cysteine and phenylalanine included. The entry retains the CDR3 DNA only, 45 bases that are in frame from base 1. A remark on this clone: The antigen it binds to is not known. Within one base of it there is no much larger clone, and no base qualities were kept.

Each collaborating institution followed its own protocols to collect whole blood in K2EDTA tubes. For TCRbeta analysis, collaborators shipped samples in one of three forms: frozen whole blood, isolated PBMCs, or DNA extracted from either of those sample types. The sequenced material came from peripheral blood. The clonotype originates from a human donor in a cohort sampled during active COVID-19. The chain couples TRBV7-2 to TRBJ1-3; no D gene call is confident. CDR3 sequence: CASSVPPGSGNTIYF. The sequence in DNA is TGTGCCAGCAGCGTCCCCCCGGGCTCTGGAAACACCATATATTTT.